In its sample, the clone carrying this TCR beta chain was seen many times. Time point of the sample: persistent/refractory GD, antithyroid drugs over 5 years with positive TRAb. Extracted PBMC RNA gave rise to the TCR library. These data belong to a study of regulatory T cells in long-lasting Graves disease. Researchers made TCR beta libraries by using iRepertoire HTBI primers and running Arm-PCR on CDR3 regions. TCRdb passed the multiplex PCR reads through MiXCR, listing each CDR3 protein once. The sample lists roughly 450,000 distinct CDR3 sequences, roughly 22% occurring once. The CDR3 contains 16 residues. Per the germline V gene, CDR1 is MDHEN and CDR2 is SYDVKM. Trimming pared 2 bases from V and 4 bases from J, leaving 15 bases between.

The chain has TRBV28 and TRBJ1-5, with D maybe TRBD1 (5 bases). This TCR was sampled from a female donor with Graves disease. The sequenced sample was peripheral blood mononuclear cells (PBMCs), obtained when the disease was refractory, from a patient treated with antithyroid drugs. The CDR3 is CASSLPNHAGNQPQHF. The CDR3 DNA is TGTGCCAGCAGTTTACCCAACCACGCAGGGAATCAGCCCCAGCATTTT. Combining the CDR3 with reference TRBV28 and TRBJ1-5 gives the whole variable domain DVKVTQSSRYLVKRTGEKVFLECVQDMDHENMFWYRQDPGLGLRLIYFSYDVKMKEKGDIPEGYSVSREKKERFSLILESASTNQTSMYLCASSLPNHAGNQPQHFGDGTRLSIL.